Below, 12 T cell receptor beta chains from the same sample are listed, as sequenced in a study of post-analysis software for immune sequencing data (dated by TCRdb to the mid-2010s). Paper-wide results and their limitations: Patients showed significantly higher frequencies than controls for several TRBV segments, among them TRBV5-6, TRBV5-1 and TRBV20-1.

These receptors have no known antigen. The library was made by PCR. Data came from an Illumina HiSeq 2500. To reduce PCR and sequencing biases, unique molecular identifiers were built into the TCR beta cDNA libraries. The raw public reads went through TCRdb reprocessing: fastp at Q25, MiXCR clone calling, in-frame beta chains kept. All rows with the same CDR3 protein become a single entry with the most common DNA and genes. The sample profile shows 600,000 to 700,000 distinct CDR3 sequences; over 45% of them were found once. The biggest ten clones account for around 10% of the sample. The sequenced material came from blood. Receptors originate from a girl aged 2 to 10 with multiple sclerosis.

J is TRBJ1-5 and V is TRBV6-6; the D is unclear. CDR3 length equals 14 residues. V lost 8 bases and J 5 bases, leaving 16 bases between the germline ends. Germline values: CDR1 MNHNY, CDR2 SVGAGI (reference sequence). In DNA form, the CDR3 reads TGTGCCAGCTCCCTCAAACCCGATGATCAGCCCCAGCATTTT. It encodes CASSLKPDDQPQHF.

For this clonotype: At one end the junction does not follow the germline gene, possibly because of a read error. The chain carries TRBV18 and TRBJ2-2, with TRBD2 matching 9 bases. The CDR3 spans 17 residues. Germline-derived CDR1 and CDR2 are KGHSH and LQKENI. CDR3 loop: CASSPFVSGSSTGELFF. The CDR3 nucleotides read TGCGCCAGCTCACCATTCGTTAGCGGGAGCTCCACCGGGGAGCTGTTTTTT.

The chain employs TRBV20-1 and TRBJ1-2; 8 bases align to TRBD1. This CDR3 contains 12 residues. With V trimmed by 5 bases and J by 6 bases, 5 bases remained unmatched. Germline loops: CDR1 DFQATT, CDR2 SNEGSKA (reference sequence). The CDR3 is CSAPRQGNGYTF. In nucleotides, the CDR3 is TGCAGTGCTCCCCGACAGGGGAATGGCTACACCTTC.

As DNA, the CDR3 is TGTGCCAGCAGTCCCACGGGACAGTTCTACGAGCAGTACTTC. This sequence encodes CASSPTGQFYEQYF. The chain employs TRBV12-3 or TRBV12-4 and TRBJ2-7, with 7 bases that match TRBD1. Trimming cost V 5 bases and J 3 bases; bases outside gene matches: 7. The length of the CDR3 is 14 residues.

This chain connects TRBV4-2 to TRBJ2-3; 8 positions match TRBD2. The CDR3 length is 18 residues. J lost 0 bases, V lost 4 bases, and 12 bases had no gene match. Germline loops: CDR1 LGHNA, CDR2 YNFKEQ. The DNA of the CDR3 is TGTGCCAGCAGCCGCCAAGCCCCGGGACTAGGGAGCACAGATACGCAGTATTTT. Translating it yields CASSRQAPGLGSTDTQYF.

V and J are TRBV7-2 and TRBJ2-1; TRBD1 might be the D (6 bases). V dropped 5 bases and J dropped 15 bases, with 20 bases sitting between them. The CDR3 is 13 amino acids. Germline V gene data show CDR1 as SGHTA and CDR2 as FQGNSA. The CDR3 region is CASSARDTTSGFF. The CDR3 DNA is TGTGCCAGCAGCGCCCGGGACACAACCTCGGGGTTCTTC.

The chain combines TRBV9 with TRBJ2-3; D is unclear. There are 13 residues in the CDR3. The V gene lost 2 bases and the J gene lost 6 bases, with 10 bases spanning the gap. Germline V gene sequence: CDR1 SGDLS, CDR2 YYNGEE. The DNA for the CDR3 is TGTGCCAGCAGCGTGGCCCCCAGGGATACGCAGTATTTT. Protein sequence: CASSVAPRDTQYF. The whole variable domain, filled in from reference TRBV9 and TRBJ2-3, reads DSGVTQTPKHLITATGQRVTLRCSPRSGDLSVYWYQQSLDQGLQFLIQYYNGEERAKGNILERFSAQQFPDLHSELNLSSLELGDSALYFCASSVAPRDTQYFGPGTRLTVL.

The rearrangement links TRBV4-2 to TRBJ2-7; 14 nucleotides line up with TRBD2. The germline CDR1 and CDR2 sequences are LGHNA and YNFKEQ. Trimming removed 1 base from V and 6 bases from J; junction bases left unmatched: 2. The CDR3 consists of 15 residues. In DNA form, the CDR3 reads TGTGCCAGCAGCCAAGTCGGGACTAGCGGGAGCGAGCAGTACTTC. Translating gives CASSQVGTSGSEQYF.

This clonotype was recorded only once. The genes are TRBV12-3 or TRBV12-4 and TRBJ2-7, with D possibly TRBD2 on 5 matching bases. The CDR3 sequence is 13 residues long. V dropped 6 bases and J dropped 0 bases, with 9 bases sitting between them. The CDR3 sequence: CASSLLVSYEQYF. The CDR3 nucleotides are TGTGCCAGCAGCTTACTAGTCTCCTACGAGCAGTACTTC.

In DNA form, the CDR3 reads TGTGCCAGCAGCCAGTTACCGGGACAGGGGGTCGGCGGAAAGACCCAGTACTTC. This encodes CASSQLPGQGVGGKTQYF. The rearrangement links TRBV3-1 to TRBJ2-7; 11 bases fit TRBD1. The J call may be faulty, since TRBJ2-5 better matches the DNA end. Germline CDR1 is LGHDT and CDR2 is YNNKEL (reference sequence). This CDR3 is 18 amino acids long.

CDR3 in amino acids: CASRDQLDDEQFF. The CDR3 DNA reads TGTGCCAGCCGGGACCAGTTAGATGATGAGCAGTTCTTC. The J gene is TRBJ2-1, the V gene TRBV19; TRBD1 or TRBD2 may be the D gene (5 bases each). Germline assignment: CDR1 LNHDA and CDR2 SQIVND (reference sequence). The CDR3 loop spans 13 amino acids. Trimming shortened V by 9 bases and J by 8 bases, and 17 bases separated the two germline ends.

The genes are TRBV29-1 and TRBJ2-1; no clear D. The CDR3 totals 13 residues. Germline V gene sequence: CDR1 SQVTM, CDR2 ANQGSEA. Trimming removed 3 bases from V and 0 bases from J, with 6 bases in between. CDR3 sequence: CSVDKNSYNEQFF. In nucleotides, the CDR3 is TGCAGCGTTGACAAAAACTCCTACAATGAGCAGTTCTTC.